The rows below give T cell receptor beta chains drawn from one sample of a study of blood T cell repertoires in COVID-19. The protocol was immunoSEQ multiplex PCR, while the TCRdb copy is restricted to in-frame clones and leaves out a portion. The table has roughly 140,000 clones, about 85% seen once. The sample consisted of peripheral blood. All receptors come from a woman aged 60 to 75 with COVID-19, enrolled during active disease. Both conserved end residues are part of each CDR3. The order of the fields is D gene, V gene, J gene, clone size, CDR3 DNA, CDR3 protein. D genes are given only for firm matches. The size entry is marked missing in some rows and otherwise reads once, few, many or a size class.

D: .
V: TRBV5-1
J: TRBJ2-1
size: .
DNA: TGCGCCAGCAGCTTGGACCCGAGCTCCTACAATGAGCAGTTCTTC
CDR3: CASSLDPSSYNEQFF

D: TRBD1
V: TRBV6-5
J: TRBJ1-2
size: .
DNA: TGTGCCAGCAGTTACGGGACAGACTCTTATGGCTACACCTTC
CDR3: CASSYGTDSYGYTF

D: .
V: TRBV5-4
J: TRBJ1-1
size: once
DNA: TGTGCCAGCAGCCCCGGTGGGCACCAGAACACTGAAGCTTTCTTT
CDR3: CASSPGGHQNTEAFF

D: .
V: TRBV13
J: TRBJ2-2
size: .
DNA: TGTGCCAGCAGCTTAGTCAGTGCGAACACCGGGGAGCTGTTTTTT
CDR3: CASSLVSANTGELFF

D: .
V: TRBV2
J: TRBJ2-1
size: .
DNA: TGTGCCAGCAGTGGAGGTTCCTACAATGAGCAGTTCTTC
CDR3: CASSGGSYNEQFF

D: TRBD1
V: TRBV19
J: TRBJ2-7
size: .
DNA: TGTGCCAGTAGCATCCAGGGGGTTCACGAGCAGTACTTC
CDR3: CASSIQGVHEQYF

D: .
V: TRBV6-5
J: TRBJ1-2
size: .
DNA: TGTGCCAGCAGGGACGGACAGAGTGGCTACACCTTC
CDR3: CASRDGQSGYTF

D: .
V: TRBV6-5
J: TRBJ2-1
size: .
DNA: TGTGCCAGCAAGGCGGGCAACTCCTACAATGAGCAGTTCTTC
CDR3: CASKAGNSYNEQFF

D: TRBD1
V: TRBV5-1
J: TRBJ2-5
size: few
DNA: TGCGCCAGCAGCTTGGGAGACAGGGTTGCGCCCCAGTACTTC
CDR3: CASSLGDRVAPQYF

D: .
V: TRBV5-1
J: TRBJ1-1
size: few
DNA: TGCGCCAGCAGCTTGAGCGGAGCGAACACTGAAGCTTTCTTT
CDR3: CASSLSGANTEAFF

D: .
V: TRBV5-5
J: TRBJ2-5
size: .
DNA: TGTGCCAGCAGCTTGACAGATAAACAAGAGACCCAGTACTTC
CDR3: CASSLTDKQETQYF

D: .
V: TRBV19
J: TRBJ1-1
size: .
DNA: TGTGCCAGTAGTGCTTTCGGGAACACTGAAGCTTTCTTT
CDR3: CASSAFGNTEAFF

D: .
V: TRBV7-2
J: TRBJ1-2
size: .
DNA: TGTGCCAGCATCCGTAGGGGAGGTTTTAACTATGGCTACACCTTC
CDR3: CASIRRGGFNYGYTF

D: .
V: TRBV5-1
J: TRBJ2-2
size: .
DNA: TGCGCCAGCAGCGGCCTAGGGGGCACCGGGGAGCTGTTTTTT
CDR3: CASSGLGGTGELFF

D: TRBD1
V: TRBV18
J: TRBJ1-1
size: .
DNA: TGTGCCAGCTCTCCCGGGACAGTTGAAGCTTTCTTT
CDR3: CASSPGTVEAFF

D: .
V: TRBV29-1
J: TRBJ1-1
size: .
DNA: TGCAGCACCTACAGGGACGGTGAAGCTTTCTTT
CDR3: CSTYRDGEAFF

D: .
V: TRBV5-6
J: TRBJ1-1
size: .
DNA: TGTGCCAGCAGCCTACAGGATTCCACTGAAGCTTTCTTT
CDR3: CASSLQDSTEAFF

D: .
V: TRBV12-5
J: TRBJ1-2
size: .
DNA: TGTGCTAGTGGTTCCTCGGTCTCGGATGGCTACACCTTC
CDR3: CASGSSVSDGYTF

D: .
V: TRBV9
J: TRBJ1-2
size: .
DNA: TGTGCCAGCAGCGACGTCGGGAACTATGGCTACACCTTC
CDR3: CASSDVGNYGYTF

D: TRBD1
V: TRBV19
J: TRBJ2-2
size: .
DNA: TGTGCCACGTACAGGGGGTATAACACCGGGGAGCTGTTTTTT
CDR3: CATYRGYNTGELFF

D: TRBD2
V: TRBV10-1
J: TRBJ2-1
size: .
DNA: TGCGCCAGCAGTGAGATAGCGGGAGGGCCGAATGAGCAGTTCTTC
CDR3: CASSEIAGGPNEQFF

D: .
V: TRBV10-3
J: TRBJ1-1
size: .
DNA: TGTGCCATCAGTGAAACCAATCGGGGCACTGAAGCTTTCTTT
CDR3: CAISETNRGTEAFF

D: .
V: TRBV5-6
J: TRBJ1-4
size: .
DNA: TGTGCCAGCAGCTTTAGAACAGGGAATGAAAAACTGTTTTTT
CDR3: CASSFRTGNEKLFF

D: TRBD1
V: TRBV18
J: TRBJ1-1
size: .
DNA: TGTGCCAGCTCACCAGGGACAGGGATGAACACTGAAGCTTTCTTT
CDR3: CASSPGTGMNTEAFF

D: TRBD2
V: TRBV19
J: TRBJ2-1
size: many
DNA: TGTGCCAGTAGTGGGGCGGGAGCCCCCAATGAGCAGTTCTTC
CDR3: CASSGAGAPNEQFF

D: .
V: TRBV6-4
J: TRBJ2-3
size: .
DNA: TGTGCCAGCAGTGCATCGGGAATCACAGATACGCAGTATTTT
CDR3: CASSASGITDTQYF

D: TRBD1
V: TRBV29-1
J: TRBJ1-2
size: few
DNA: TGCAGCGTTGGGGGGACAGGGCCCAGTCGCGGCTACACCTTC
CDR3: CSVGGTGPSRGYTF

D: TRBD1
V: TRBV19
J: TRBJ1-3
size: .
DNA: TGTGCCAGTAAGCCCGGCCGGACAGGGTTCACGGCTGGAAACACCATATATTTT
CDR3: CASKPGRTGFTAGNTIYF

D: .
V: TRBV6-5
J: TRBJ1-2
size: .
DNA: TGTGCCAGCAGTTACTCGAGCCCACAGGGTAACTATGGCTACACCTTC
CDR3: CASSYSSPQGNYGYTF

D: .
V: TRBV7-8
J: TRBJ1-4
size: .
DNA: TGTGCCAGCAGCCCAGGGATGCCTAATGAAAAACTGTTTTTT
CDR3: CASSPGMPNEKLFF

D: .
V: TRBV6-1
J: TRBJ1-5
size: .
DNA: TGTGCCAGCAGTGAAGGACAGGTCCAGCCCCAGCATTTT
CDR3: CASSEGQVQPQHF

D: .
V: TRBV18
J: TRBJ2-7
size: .
DNA: TGTGCCAGCTCACCACGATCCGGTGTGAGCGAGCAGTACTTC
CDR3: CASSPRSGVSEQYF

D: .
V: TRBV7-3
J: TRBJ2-1
size: few
DNA: TGTGCCAGCAGCAACGGGGGATCCTCCTACAATGAGCAGTTCTTC
CDR3: CASSNGGSSYNEQFF

D: TRBD1
V: TRBV6-6
J: TRBJ1-5
size: .
DNA: TGTGCCAGCAGTCGACTGGACAGGGGGCTGGGGCAGCCCCAGCATTTT
CDR3: CASSRLDRGLGQPQHF

D: TRBD1
V: TRBV3-1/TRBV3-2
J: TRBJ1-2
size: .
DNA: TGTGCCAGCAGCAAACGGGACAGGGGACCCTATGGCTACACCTTC
CDR3: CASSKRDRGPYGYTF

D: .
V: TRBV9
J: TRBJ1-1
size: .
DNA: TGTGCCAGCAGCATCAGGGCCCTTGGGGCTGAAGCTTTCTTT
CDR3: CASSIRALGAEAFF